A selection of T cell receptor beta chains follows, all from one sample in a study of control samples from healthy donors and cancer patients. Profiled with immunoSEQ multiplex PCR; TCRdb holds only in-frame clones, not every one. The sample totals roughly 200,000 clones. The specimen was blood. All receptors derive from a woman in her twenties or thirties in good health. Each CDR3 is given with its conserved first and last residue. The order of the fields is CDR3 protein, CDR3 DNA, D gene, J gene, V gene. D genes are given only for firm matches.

cdr3_aa: CASSRLDRGIHNEQFF
cdr3_nt: TGTGCCAGTAGTAGACTGGACAGGGGCATTCACAATGAGCAGTTCTTC
d_call: TRBD1
j_call: TRBJ2-1
v_call: TRBV19

cdr3_aa: CASSPWYEKLFF
cdr3_nt: TGTGCCAGCAGCCCCTGGTATGAAAAACTGTTTTTT
d_call: NA
j_call: TRBJ1-4
v_call: TRBV6-6

cdr3_aa: CATNHPANGYTF
cdr3_nt: TGTGCCACCAATCACCCAGCGAATGGCTACACCTTC
d_call: NA
j_call: TRBJ1-2
v_call: TRBV24-1

cdr3_aa: CASSYSDRSNQPQHF
cdr3_nt: TGTGCCAGCAGTTACTCGGACCGGAGCAATCAGCCCCAGCATTTT
d_call: NA
j_call: TRBJ1-5
v_call: TRBV6-5

cdr3_aa: CASSYSGPAYEQYF
cdr3_nt: TGTGCCAGCAGTTACTCGGGGCCCGCCTACGAGCAGTACTTC
d_call: NA
j_call: TRBJ2-7
v_call: TRBV6-5

cdr3_aa: CASSLRAVSYEKLFF
cdr3_nt: TGTGCCAGCAGCTTGCGGGCAGTCTCATATGAAAAACTGTTTTTT
d_call: NA
j_call: TRBJ1-4
v_call: TRBV5-5

cdr3_aa: CATSRGDVTGELFF
cdr3_nt: TGTGCCACCAGCAGGGGAGACGTCACCGGGGAGCTGTTTTTT
d_call: NA
j_call: TRBJ2-2
v_call: TRBV15

cdr3_aa: CASSLGIGSTEAFF
cdr3_nt: TGTGCCAGCAGCTTGGGAATAGGGAGCACTGAAGCTTTCTTT
d_call: NA
j_call: TRBJ1-1
v_call: TRBV11-3

cdr3_aa: CASSPKSYNSPLHF
cdr3_nt: TGTGCCAGCTCTCCGAAAAGTTATAATTCACCCCTCCACTTT
d_call: NA
j_call: TRBJ1-6
v_call: TRBV18

cdr3_aa: CASSPNPGQGVSWNTIYF
cdr3_nt: TGTGCCAGCAGCCCAAACCCGGGACAGGGCGTAAGCTGGAACACCATATATTTT
d_call: TRBD1
j_call: TRBJ1-3
v_call: TRBV5-6

cdr3_aa: CASSLSRDRGKTTNEKLFF
cdr3_nt: TGTGCCAGCAGCTTGTCCCGGGACAGGGGGAAGACAACTAATGAAAAACTGTTTTTT
d_call: TRBD1
j_call: TRBJ1-4
v_call: TRBV5-5

cdr3_aa: CAISESKVENSPLHF
cdr3_nt: TGTGCCATCAGTGAGTCGAAGGTAGAGAATTCACCCCTCCACTTT
d_call: NA
j_call: TRBJ1-6
v_call: TRBV10-3

cdr3_aa: CASSFIWTGDNEQFF
cdr3_nt: TGCGCCAGCAGCTTTATCTGGACGGGGGACAATGAGCAGTTCTTC
d_call: NA
j_call: TRBJ2-1
v_call: TRBV5-1

cdr3_aa: CASSPGRGNTEAFF
cdr3_nt: TGTGCCAGCAGCCCCGGGAGGGGGAACACTGAAGCTTTCTTT
d_call: NA
j_call: TRBJ1-1
v_call: TRBV11-3

cdr3_aa: CAISESTGTYEQYF
cdr3_nt: TGTGCCATCAGTGAGAGCACAGGTACCTACGAGCAGTACTTC
d_call: NA
j_call: TRBJ2-7
v_call: TRBV10-3

cdr3_aa: CASSQFGGDNSPLHF
cdr3_nt: TGTGCCAGCAGCCAATTTGGGGGGGATAATTCACCCCTCCACTTT
d_call: NA
j_call: TRBJ1-6
v_call: TRBV3-1/TRBV3-2

cdr3_aa: CASSLSFRQGASPLHF
cdr3_nt: TGTGCCAGCAGTTTATCCTTTCGTCAGGGTGCCTCACCCCTCCACTTT
d_call: NA
j_call: TRBJ1-6
v_call: TRBV27

cdr3_aa: CASSLYNSPLHF
cdr3_nt: TGTGCCAGCAGTTTGTATAATTCACCCCTCCACTTT
d_call: NA
j_call: TRBJ1-6
v_call: TRBV27

cdr3_aa: CASSTGLTNEKLFF
cdr3_nt: TGCGCCAGCAGTACTGGATTAACTAATGAAAAACTGTTTTTT
d_call: NA
j_call: TRBJ1-4
v_call: TRBV5-1

cdr3_aa: CASSLPATGGNEQFF
cdr3_nt: TGCGCCAGCAGCCTACCTGCTACAGGGGGCAATGAGCAGTTCTTC
d_call: TRBD1
j_call: TRBJ2-1
v_call: TRBV4-1

cdr3_aa: CASSYTDTQYF
cdr3_nt: TGCGCCAGCAGCTACACGGATACGCAGTATTTT
d_call: NA
j_call: TRBJ2-3
v_call: TRBV10-1

cdr3_aa: CASSIGYGGLETQYF
cdr3_nt: TGTGCCAGTAGTATTGGGTACGGGGGACTGGAGACCCAGTACTTC
d_call: NA
j_call: TRBJ2-5
v_call: TRBV19

cdr3_aa: CSAAGTGAEKLFF
cdr3_nt: TGCAGCGCAGCCGGGACAGGGGCTGAAAAACTGTTTTTT
d_call: TRBD1
j_call: TRBJ1-4
v_call: TRBV29-1

cdr3_aa: CASSLGQGSNGYTF
cdr3_nt: TGTGCCAGCAGCTTGGGACAGGGCTCGAATGGCTACACCTTC
d_call: TRBD1
j_call: TRBJ1-2
v_call: TRBV7-9

cdr3_aa: CSVDAANTGELFF
cdr3_nt: TGCAGCGTTGATGCAGCGAACACCGGGGAGCTGTTTTTT
d_call: NA
j_call: TRBJ2-2
v_call: TRBV29-1

cdr3_aa: CASSDRVYNSPLHF
cdr3_nt: TGTGCCAGCAGCGACAGGGTTTATAATTCACCCCTCCACTTT
d_call: NA
j_call: TRBJ1-6
v_call: TRBV21-1

cdr3_aa: CATSSPGLSYEQYF
cdr3_nt: TGTGCCACCAGCTCGCCGGGTCTCTCCTACGAGCAGTACTTC
d_call: NA
j_call: TRBJ2-7
v_call: TRBV15

cdr3_aa: CASTILAGRGETQYF
cdr3_nt: TGTGCCAGCACAATACTAGCGGGGCGAGGAGAGACCCAGTACTTC
d_call: TRBD2
j_call: TRBJ2-5
v_call: TRBV6-5